The rows below give T cell receptor beta chains drawn from one sample of a study of Graves' ophthalmopathy and Graves' hyperthyroidism. Via MiXCR, TCRdb re-called the multiplex PCR reads, giving one row per CDR3 protein. Of just over 400,000 distinct CDR3 sequences listed, about 21% are singletons. The sequencing sample was made of peripheral blood. The receptors here all came from a woman under 30 with stable Graves' hyperthyroidism. Each CDR3 is given with its conserved first and last residue. Each record gives: V gene, J gene, clone size, D gene, CDR3 protein, CDR3 DNA. D genes are given only for firm matches. Clone size is not always given. Where it is, it says once, few, many or a class for expanded clones.

>TRBV20-1|TRBJ2-5|NA|NA
CSVDGQIQETQYF
TGCAGTGTCGACGGACAAATCCAAGAGACCCAGTACTTC
>TRBV6-5|TRBJ1-1|many|NA
CASSSRQLGAFF
TGTGCCAGCAGTAGCAGACAGTTGGGGGCTTTCTTT
>TRBV29-1|TRBJ1-2|many|NA
CSVEDRENYGYTF
TGCAGCGTTGAAGATCGGGAAAACTATGGCTACACCTTC
>TRBV12-3/TRBV12-4|TRBJ1-2|NA|TRBD1
CASSSLTMTGGHGYTF
TGTGCCAGCAGTTCACTTACAATGACAGGGGGGCATGGCTACACCTTC
>TRBV14|TRBJ1-1|many|NA
CASSQYRNGLFHTEAFF
TGTGCCAGCAGCCAATACAGGAACGGACTTTTTCACACTGAAGCTTTCTTT
>TRBV11-1|TRBJ1-1|NA|TRBD1
CASSPRDRAFHTEAFF
TGTGCCAGCAGCCCCCGAGACAGGGCTTTTCACACTGAAGCTTTCTTT
>TRBV12-3/TRBV12-4|TRBJ2-7|many|NA
CASSPSGITPYEQYF
TGTGCCAGCAGCCCCTCGGGGATTACACCCTACGAGCAGTACTTC
>TRBV12-3/TRBV12-4|TRBJ1-1|NA|TRBD1
CASNRQGLYTEAFF
TGTGCCAGCAACAGACAGGGGCTGTACACTGAAGCTTTCTTT
>TRBV19|TRBJ2-7|NA|NA
CASSMGAESYEQYF
TGTGCCAGTAGTATGGGTGCGGAGTCCTACGAGCAGTACTTC
>TRBV19|TRBJ1-1|many|TRBD1
CASSFGLGQINLNTEAFF
TGTGCCAGTAGCTTCGGATTGGGACAGATAAATTTGAACACTGAAGCTTTCTTT
>TRBV20-1|TRBJ1-1|many|NA
CSATDTEAEAFF
TGCAGTGCTACAGACACTGAGGCTGAAGCTTTCTTT
>TRBV30|TRBJ2-7|NA|NA
CAWSALGTTSYEQYF
TGTGCCTGGAGTGCCTTAGGGACAACATCCTACGAGCAGTACTTC
>TRBV6-2/TRBV6-3|TRBJ2-7|many|NA
CASSYDSSGAYEQYF
TGTGCCAGCAGTTACGACAGCTCCGGGGCCTACGAGCAGTACTTC
>TRBV12-3/TRBV12-4|TRBJ2-7|many|TRBD2
CASSRGVDSYEQYF
TGTGCCAGCAGCCGGGGGGTGGATTCGTACGAGCAGTACTTC
>TRBV20-1|TRBJ2-7|many|TRBD1
CSAPGQGLITYEQYF
TGCAGTGCCCCGGGACAGGGGCTAATTACCTACGAGCAGTACTTC
>TRBV20-1|TRBJ1-6|many|TRBD1
CSAHRDRALPLHF
TGCAGTGCCCACCGGGACAGGGCTCTCCCCCTCCACTTT
>TRBV6-5|TRBJ2-5|once|TRBD2
CASSYSGTTEETQYF
TGTGCCAGCAGTTACTCTGGGACTACAGAAGAGACCCAGTACTTC
>TRBV12-5|TRBJ1-1|NA|NA
CASVIDPPGVVTEAFF
TGTGCTAGTGTCATCGATCCCCCTGGGGTTGTCACTGAAGCTTTCTTT
>TRBV7-9|TRBJ2-5|few|TRBD2
CASSLTAGGETQYF
TGTGCCAGCAGCCTTACAGCGGGAGGAGAGACCCAGTACTTC
>TRBV24-1|TRBJ1-2|once|NA
CATSFEDYYGYTF
TGTGCCACCAGTTTCGAGGACTACTATGGCTACACCTTC
>TRBV12-3/TRBV12-4|TRBJ2-5|many|TRBD2
CASSSGRQQETQYF
TGTGCCAGCAGTAGCGGGAGGCAACAAGAGACCCAGTACTTC
>TRBV12-3/TRBV12-4|TRBJ2-2|many|NA
CASSWDGNTGELFF
TGTGCCAGCAGTTGGGACGGGAACACCGGGGAGCTGTTTTTT